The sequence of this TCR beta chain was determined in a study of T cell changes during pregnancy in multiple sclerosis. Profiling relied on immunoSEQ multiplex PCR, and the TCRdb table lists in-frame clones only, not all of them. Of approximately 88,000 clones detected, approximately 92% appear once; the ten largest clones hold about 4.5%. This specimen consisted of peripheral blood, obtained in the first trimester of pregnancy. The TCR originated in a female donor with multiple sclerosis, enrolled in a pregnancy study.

The CDR3 DNA sequence: TGTGCCAGCAGCTCGGGGGGGCTGTTGAACACTGAAGCTTTCTTT. Protein product: CASSSGGLLNTEAFF. The chain is built from TRBV11-1 and TRBJ1-1, with D maybe TRBD1 (6 bases). V was clipped by 4 bases and J by 0 bases, with 12 bases between them. Germline V CDR1 and CDR2: SGHAT, FQDESV (reference sequence). The CDR3 contains 15 residues.